The present entry profiles one TCR beta chain with its context. Its antigen is not known. The sample comes from a study of T cell responses to AZD1222 COVID-19 vaccine. The study, taken as a whole, reports: Spike-specific TCR breadth and depth went up after people got two AZD1222 doses. CD4 TCRs covered the whole spike, strongest at regions 160-218 and 743-854. Most donors were white British and more were female, and clonal diversity was possibly underestimated. Of the AZD1222 recipients, only five to seven were seropositive at baseline.

Some clones are missing from TCRdb's copy, which holds only in-frame ones; the method was immunoSEQ multiplex PCR. The table lists about 78,000 clones, roughly 80% of them singletons. Germline V gene lookup returns CDR1 LNHDA and CDR2 SQIVND (reference sequence). Trimming removed 2 bases at V and 6 bases at J, with 14 bases between. The length of the CDR3 is 14 residues. This material consisted of peripheral blood, taken on day 0 of AZD1222 vaccination. The source of this sequence is an adult in good health. The chain carries TRBV19 and TRBJ2-7; D remains unclear. Here the CDR3 reads CASSITGRTSEQYF. Written as DNA, the CDR3 is TGTGCCAGTAGTATAACGGGCCGAACCTCCGAGCAGTACTTC.